This note documents a single TCR beta chain sequence. Germline loops: CDR1 SGHVS, CDR2 FQNEAQ. The V end lost 7 bases, the J end lost 1 base, and 10 bases lay between the germline ends. The CDR3 runs 13 residues. The assay was immunoSEQ multiplex PCR, and TCRdb's table has in-frame clones only and misses some. The top ten clones hold roughly 1.6% of a sample with about 180,000 clones, 90% of them seen once. The data stem from a study of T cell responses to AZD1222 COVID-19 vaccine. The sample in question was peripheral blood, obtained on day 0 of AZD1222 vaccination. The receptor comes from an adult in good health. This sequence joins TRBV7-8 and TRBJ2-5; unclear D gene. Here the CDR3 reads CASNPPAQETQYF. The DNA for the CDR3 is TGTGCCAGCAACCCCCCGGCCCAAGAGACCCAGTACTTC.